This TCR beta chain was captured by sequencing in a study of T-cell memory formation after mild COVID-19. General study results and limits: Clones that contracted from day 15 to 85 were balanced CD4/CD8, while later expanders leaned CD4+. Memory cells collected pre-infection included some clones that later responded, suggesting cross-reactive memory joined.

J gave up 5 bases and V 6 bases, and 4 bases lay outside the gene matches. Germline V gene lookup returns CDR1 SQVTM and CDR2 ANQGSEA. This CDR3 is 12 amino acids long. TCR alpha and TCR beta cDNA libraries with sample barcodes and UMIs came from 5'RACE using constant-segment primers. TCRdb recomputed calls from the 5' RACE reads with MiXCR, one row per CDR3 protein. The data contain 300,000 to 400,000 distinct CDR3 sequences, 28% of them seen just once; the ten biggest clones take up 13%. With regard to this clonotype: Its specificity is unknown.

This sequence joins TRBV29-1 and TRBJ2-4; TRBD2 agrees at 7 bases. Sequenced material: PBMCs or a T cell subset sorted from them (not recorded which). This clonotype was sampled from an adult woman who had mild COVID-19 (a few samples of this study predate the infection). Cell type and time point are not known. The CDR3 protein is CSVGGSENIQYF. CDR3 DNA sequence: TGCAGCGTGGGGGGGAGTGAAAACATTCAGTACTTC.